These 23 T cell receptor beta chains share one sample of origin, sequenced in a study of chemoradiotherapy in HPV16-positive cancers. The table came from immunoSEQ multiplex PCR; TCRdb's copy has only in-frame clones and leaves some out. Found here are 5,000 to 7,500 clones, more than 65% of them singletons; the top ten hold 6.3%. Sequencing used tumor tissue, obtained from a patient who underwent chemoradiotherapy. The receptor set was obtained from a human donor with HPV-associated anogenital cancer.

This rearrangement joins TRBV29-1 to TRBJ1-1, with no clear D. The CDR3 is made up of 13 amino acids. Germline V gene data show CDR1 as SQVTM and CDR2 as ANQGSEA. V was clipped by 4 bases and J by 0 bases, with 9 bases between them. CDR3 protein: CSVVEVLNTEAFF. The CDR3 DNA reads TGCAGCGTTGTTGAGGTACTGAACACTGAAGCTTTCTTT.

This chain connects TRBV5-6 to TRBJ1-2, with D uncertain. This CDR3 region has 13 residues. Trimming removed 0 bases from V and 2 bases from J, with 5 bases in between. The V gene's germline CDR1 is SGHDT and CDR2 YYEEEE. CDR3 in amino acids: CASSLGANYGYTF. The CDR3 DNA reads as TGTGCCAGCAGCTTGGGCGCCAACTATGGCTACACCTTC.

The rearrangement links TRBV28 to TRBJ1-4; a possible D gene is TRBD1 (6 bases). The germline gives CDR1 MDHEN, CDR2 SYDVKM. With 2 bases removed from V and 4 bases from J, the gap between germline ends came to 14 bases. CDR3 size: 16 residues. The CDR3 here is CASSLTTGTLNEKLFF. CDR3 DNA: TGTGCCAGCAGTTTAACTACCGGGACACTTAATGAAAAACTGTTTTTT.

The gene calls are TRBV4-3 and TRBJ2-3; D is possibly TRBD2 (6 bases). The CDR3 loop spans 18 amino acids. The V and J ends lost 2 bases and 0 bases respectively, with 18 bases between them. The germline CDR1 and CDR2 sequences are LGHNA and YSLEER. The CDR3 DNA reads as TGCGCCAGCAGCCAACAAACTACCGGGGCGGGGAGCACAGATACGCAGTATTTT. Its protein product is CASSQQTTGAGSTDTQYF.

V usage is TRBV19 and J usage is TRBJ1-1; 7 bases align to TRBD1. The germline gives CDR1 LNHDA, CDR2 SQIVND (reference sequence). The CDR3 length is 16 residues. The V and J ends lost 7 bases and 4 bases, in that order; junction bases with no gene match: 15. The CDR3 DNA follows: TGTGCCAGTATCCCCGCCACCACAGGGGTTGTCACTGAAGCTTTCTTT. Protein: CASIPATTGVVTEAFF. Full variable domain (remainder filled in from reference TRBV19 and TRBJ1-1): DGGITQSPKYLFRKEGQNVTLSCEQNLNHDAMYWYRQDPGQGLRLIYYSQIVNDFQKGDIAEGYSVSREKKESFPLTVTSAQKNPTAFYLCASIPATTGVVTEAFFGQGTRLTVV.

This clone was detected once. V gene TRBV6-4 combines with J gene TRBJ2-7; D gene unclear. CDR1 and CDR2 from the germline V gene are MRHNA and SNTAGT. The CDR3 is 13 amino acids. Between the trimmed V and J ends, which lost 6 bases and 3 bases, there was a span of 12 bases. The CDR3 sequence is CASSPDGLYEQYF. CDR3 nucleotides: TGTGCCAGCAGCCCGGACGGTCTCTACGAGCAGTACTTC.

The CDR3 bases are TGTGCCAGCAGCCTAAATGGGCACAGAGAAGCTTTCTTT. As protein: CASSLNGHREAFF. This chain uses TRBV7-2 with TRBJ1-1; D ambiguous. The CDR3 totals 13 residues. V lost 5 bases and J lost 8, with 15 bases in between. Germline loops: CDR1 SGHTA, CDR2 FQGNSA.

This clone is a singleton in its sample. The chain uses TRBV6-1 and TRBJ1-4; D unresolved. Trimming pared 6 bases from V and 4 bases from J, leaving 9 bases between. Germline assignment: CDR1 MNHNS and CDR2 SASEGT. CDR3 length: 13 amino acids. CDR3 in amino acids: CASSRELNEKLFF. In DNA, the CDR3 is TGTGCCAGCAGCCGCGAGCTTAATGAAAAACTGTTTTTT.

CDR3 in amino acids: CSVERPWPSETQYF. Here the CDR3 DNA reads TGCAGCGTTGAAAGGCCGTGGCCGTCTGAGACCCAGTACTTC. V usage is TRBV29-1 and J usage is TRBJ2-5, with D hard to call. Per the germline V gene, CDR1 is SQVTM and CDR2 is ANQGSEA. The V end lost 2 bases, the J end lost 5 bases, and 15 bases lay between the germline ends. This CDR3 has 14 amino acids. Full variable domain (missing parts from reference TRBV29-1 and TRBJ2-5): SAVISQKPSRDICQRGTSLTIQCQVDSQVTMMFWYRQQPGQSLTLIATANQGSEATYESGFVIDKFPISRPNLTFSTLTVSNMSPEDSSIYLCSVERPWPSETQYFGPGTRLLVL.

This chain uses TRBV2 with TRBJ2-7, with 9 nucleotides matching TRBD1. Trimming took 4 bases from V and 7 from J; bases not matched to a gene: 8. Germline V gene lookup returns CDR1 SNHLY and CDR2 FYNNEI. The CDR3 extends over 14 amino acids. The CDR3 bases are TGTGCCAGCAGTGTACAGGGGGCGCGCGGGGAGCAGTACTTC. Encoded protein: CASSVQGARGEQYF.

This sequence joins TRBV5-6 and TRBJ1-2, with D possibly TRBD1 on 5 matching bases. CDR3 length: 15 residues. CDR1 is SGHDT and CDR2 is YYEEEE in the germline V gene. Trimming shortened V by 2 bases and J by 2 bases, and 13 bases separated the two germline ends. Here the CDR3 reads CASSFPGTVNYGYTF. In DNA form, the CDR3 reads TGTGCCAGCAGCTTCCCCGGGACGGTGAACTATGGCTACACCTTC.

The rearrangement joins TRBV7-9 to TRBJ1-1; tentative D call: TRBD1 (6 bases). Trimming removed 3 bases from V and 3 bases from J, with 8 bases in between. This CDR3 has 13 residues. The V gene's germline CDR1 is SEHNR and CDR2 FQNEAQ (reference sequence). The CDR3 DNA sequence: TGTGCCAGCAGCTTCCACAGGGACACTGAAGCTTTCTTT. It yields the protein CASSFHRDTEAFF.

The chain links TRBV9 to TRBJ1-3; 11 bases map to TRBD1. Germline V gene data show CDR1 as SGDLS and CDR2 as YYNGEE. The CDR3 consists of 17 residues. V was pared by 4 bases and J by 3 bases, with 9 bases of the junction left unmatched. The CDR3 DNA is TGTGCCAGCAGCCCCATCGGAGGGACAGGGGGTGGAAACACCATATATTTT. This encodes CASSPIGGTGGGNTIYF.

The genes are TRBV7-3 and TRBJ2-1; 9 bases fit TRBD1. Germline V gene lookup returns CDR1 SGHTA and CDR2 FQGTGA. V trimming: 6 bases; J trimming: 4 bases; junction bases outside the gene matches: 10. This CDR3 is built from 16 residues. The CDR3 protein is CASSRQGDPEYNEQFF. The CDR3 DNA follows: TGTGCCAGCAGTCGACAGGGGGACCCTGAATACAATGAGCAGTTCTTC. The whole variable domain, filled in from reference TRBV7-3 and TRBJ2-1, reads GAGVSQTPSNKVTEKGKYVELRCDPISGHTALYWYRQSLGQGPEFLIYFQGTGAADDSGLPNDRFFAVRPEGSVSTLKIQRTERGDSAVYLCASSRQGDPEYNEQFFGPGTRLTVL.

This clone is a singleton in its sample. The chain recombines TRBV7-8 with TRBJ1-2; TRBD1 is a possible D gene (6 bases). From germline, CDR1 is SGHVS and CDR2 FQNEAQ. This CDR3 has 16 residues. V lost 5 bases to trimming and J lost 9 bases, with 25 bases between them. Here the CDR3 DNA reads TGTGCCAGCAGCCCCGGGACAAGGGGAGGTTCGTCACGCTACACCTTC. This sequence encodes CASSPGTRGGSSRYTF. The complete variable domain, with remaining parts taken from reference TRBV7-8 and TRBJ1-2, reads GAGVSQSPRYKVAKRGQDVALRCDPISGHVSLFWYQQALGQGPEFLTYFQNEAQLDKSGLPSDRFFAERPEGSVSTLKIQRTQQEDSAVYLCASSPGTRGGSSRYTFGSGTRLTVV.

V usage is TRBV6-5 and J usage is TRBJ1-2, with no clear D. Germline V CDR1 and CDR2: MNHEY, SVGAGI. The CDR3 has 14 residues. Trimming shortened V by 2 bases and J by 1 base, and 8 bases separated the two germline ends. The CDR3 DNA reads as TGTGCCAGCAGTTACGATTACCGTAACTATGGCTACACCTTC. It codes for CASSYDYRNYGYTF.

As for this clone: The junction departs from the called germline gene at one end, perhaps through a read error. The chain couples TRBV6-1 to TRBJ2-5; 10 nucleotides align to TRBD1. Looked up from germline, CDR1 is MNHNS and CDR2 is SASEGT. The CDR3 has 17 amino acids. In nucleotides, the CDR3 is TGTGCCATCAGTGATCTTGGGGGACAGGGGTTTCGAGAGACCCAGTACTTC. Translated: CAISDLGGQGFRETQYF.

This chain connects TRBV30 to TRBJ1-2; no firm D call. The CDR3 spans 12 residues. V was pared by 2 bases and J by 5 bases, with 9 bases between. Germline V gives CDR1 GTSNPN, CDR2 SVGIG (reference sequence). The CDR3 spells CAWSSSGYGYTF. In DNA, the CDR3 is TGTGCCTGGAGTTCGTCGGGGTATGGCTACACCTTC.

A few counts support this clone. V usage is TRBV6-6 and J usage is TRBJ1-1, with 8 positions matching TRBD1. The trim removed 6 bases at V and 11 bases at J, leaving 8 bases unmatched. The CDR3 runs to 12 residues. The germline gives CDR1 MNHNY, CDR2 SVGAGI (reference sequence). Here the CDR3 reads CASRPGQGRAFF. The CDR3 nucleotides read TGTGCCAGCAGACCCGGACAGGGACGTGCTTTCTTT.

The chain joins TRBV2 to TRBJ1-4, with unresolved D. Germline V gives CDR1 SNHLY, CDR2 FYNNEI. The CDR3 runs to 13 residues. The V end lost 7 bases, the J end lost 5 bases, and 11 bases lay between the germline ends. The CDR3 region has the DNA TGTGCCAGCAAGGAGGGATGGAATGAAAAACTGTTTTTT. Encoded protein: CASKEGWNEKLFF.

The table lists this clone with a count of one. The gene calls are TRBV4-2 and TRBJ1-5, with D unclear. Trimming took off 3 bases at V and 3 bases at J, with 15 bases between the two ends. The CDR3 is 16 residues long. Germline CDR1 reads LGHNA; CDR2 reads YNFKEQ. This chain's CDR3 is CASSQIGRQYNQPQHF. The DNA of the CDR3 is TGTGCCAGCAGCCAGATAGGTAGGCAGTACAATCAGCCCCAGCATTTT.

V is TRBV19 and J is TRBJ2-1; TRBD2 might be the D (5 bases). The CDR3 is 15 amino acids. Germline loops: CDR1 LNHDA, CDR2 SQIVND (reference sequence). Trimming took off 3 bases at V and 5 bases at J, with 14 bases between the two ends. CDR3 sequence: CASSMIGVGNNEQFF. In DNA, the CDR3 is TGTGCCAGTAGTATGATCGGGGTGGGGAACAATGAGCAGTTCTTC.

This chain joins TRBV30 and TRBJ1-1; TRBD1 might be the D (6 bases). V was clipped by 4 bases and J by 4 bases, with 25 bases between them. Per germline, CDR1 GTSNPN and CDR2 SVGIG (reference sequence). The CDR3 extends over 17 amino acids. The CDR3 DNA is TGTGCCTGGAAACCATTACGGGGGCGCCTGGAGGGCACTGAAGCTTTCTTT. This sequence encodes CAWKPLRGRLEGTEAFF.